The 5 T cell receptor beta chains below come from one sample, sequenced in a study of blood T cell repertoires in COVID-19 (dated by TCRdb to the early 2020s). The protocol used for the library was the immunoSEQ multiplex PCR assay. TCRdb obtained this table from immuneACCESS and retained in-frame rearrangements with V and J assigned. These tables miss some clones; where compared with another copy, unresolved V genes account for less than half of the shortfall, and the remainder is unexplained. The table for this sample lists roughly 120,000 clones; under 80% of them were counted only once. 2.5% to 3% of the sample belongs to the ten largest clones. Sequencing was carried out using peripheral blood. Every receptor here comes from a man aged 50 to 59 with acute or convalescent COVID-19.

The CDR3 region has the DNA TGTGCCAGCAGCTTAGACAGGGTGAAGGACTATGGCTACACCTTC. It translates to CASSLDRVKDYGYTF. J is TRBJ1-2 and V is TRBV7-9; D is perhaps TRBD1 (6 bases). CDR1 is SEHNR and CDR2 is FQNEAQ in the germline V gene (reference sequence). Trimming pared 1 base from V and 3 bases from J, leaving 12 bases between. The CDR3 is 15 amino acids.

This CDR3 is CASSSHRGDYGYTF. The CDR3, as DNA: TGTGCCAGCAGCTCCCACAGGGGAGACTATGGCTACACCTTC. The chain recombines TRBV5-4 with TRBJ1-2; 7 bases match TRBD1. Trimming removed 3 bases from V and 3 bases from J; junction bases left unmatched: 5. CDR1 and CDR2 (germline): SGHNT, YYREEE (reference sequence). CDR3 size: 14 residues.

V gene TRBV27 combines with J gene TRBJ1-2; 8 nucleotides agree with TRBD1. This CDR3 is 14 amino acids long. CDR1 MNHEY and CDR2 SMNVEV come from the germline V gene (reference sequence). The J segment lost 8 bases and the V segment lost 3 bases, leaving 8 bases of the junction unmatched. The CDR3 bases are TGTGCCAGCAGTTTCTTAGGACAGGGAGACGGCTACACCTTC. Translating gives CASSFLGQGDGYTF.

The chain carries TRBV28 and TRBJ1-1, with a possible D match to TRBD1 (5 bases). CDR1 and CDR2 from the germline V gene are MDHEN and SYDVKM. V lost 6 bases and J 8 bases, leaving 7 bases between the germline ends. The CDR3 is 10 residues long. The CDR3 loop is CASRGGEAFF. The CDR3, as DNA: TGTGCCAGCAGGGGGGGGGAAGCTTTCTTT. The variable domain in full, with the rest retrieved from reference TRBV28 and TRBJ1-1, is DVKVTQSSRYLVKRTGEKVFLECVQDMDHENMFWYRQDPGLGLRLIYFSYDVKMKEKGDIPEGYSVSREKKERFSLILESASTNQTSMYLCASRGGEAFFGQGTRLTVV.

In DNA, the CDR3 is TGTGCCAGCGGTAGACGGGTTTTGGATACGCAGTATTTT. It translates to CASGRRVLDTQYF. This chain uses TRBV28 with TRBJ2-3, with D unclear. The CDR3 is 13 amino acids. V shed 8 bases and J shed 6 bases, with 15 bases lying between them. Germline-derived CDR1 and CDR2 are MDHEN and SYDVKM.